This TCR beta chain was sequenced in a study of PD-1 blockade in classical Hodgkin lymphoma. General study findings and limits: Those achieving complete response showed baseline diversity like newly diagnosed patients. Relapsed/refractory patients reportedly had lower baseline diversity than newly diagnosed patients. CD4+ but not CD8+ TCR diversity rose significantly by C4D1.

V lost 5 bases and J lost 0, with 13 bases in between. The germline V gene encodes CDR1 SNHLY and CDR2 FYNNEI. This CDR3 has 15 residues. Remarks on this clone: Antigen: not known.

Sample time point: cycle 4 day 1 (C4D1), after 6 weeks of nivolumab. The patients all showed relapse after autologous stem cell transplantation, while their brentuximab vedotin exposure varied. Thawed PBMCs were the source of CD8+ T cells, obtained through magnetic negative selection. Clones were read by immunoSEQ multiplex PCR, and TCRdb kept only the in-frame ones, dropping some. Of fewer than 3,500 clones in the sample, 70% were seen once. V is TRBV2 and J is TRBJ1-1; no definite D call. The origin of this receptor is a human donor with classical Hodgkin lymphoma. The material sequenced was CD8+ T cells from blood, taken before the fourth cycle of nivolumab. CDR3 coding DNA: TGTGCCAGCAGTCTTCGGACCGAAATGAACACTGAAGCTTTCTTT. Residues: CASSLRTEMNTEAFF.